This entry is about one T cell receptor beta chain. As yet, its antigen is unknown. These data belong to a study of shared clonotypes between healthy human individuals. Germline V gene lookup returns CDR1 SGDLS and CDR2 YYNGEE. V lost 4 bases, J lost 8 bases, and 15 bases lay in between. CDR3 size: 13 residues. Produced via immunoSEQ multiplex PCR; TCRdb's table is partial and in-frame only. The table shows about 2 million clones, with about 95% occurring only once. Regarding the study as a whole: Some clonotypes were shared by all four sorted-subset donors, while others were not shared. The non-shared ones had lower generation probabilities than the shared ones.

As defined, naive CD8 cells were CD45RO-negative and positively selected for CCR7, with terminally differentiated effector memory CD45RA+ cells excluded. This clonotype was sampled from a young man in good health. Sample: naive CD8+ T cells sorted from blood. This chain uses TRBV9 with TRBJ2-5; D gene unclear. This CDR3 reads CASSPNMDETQYF. CDR3 nucleotide sequence: TGTGCCAGCAGCCCTAATATGGATGAAACCCAGTACTTC.